This T cell receptor beta chain was obtained from a study of regulatory T cells in long-lasting Graves disease. Study details: The antithyroid drugs taken by newly diagnosed Graves' patients had been used for under 3 months.

The CDR3 sequence is 13 residues long. CDR1 MNHEY and CDR2 SMNVEV come from the germline V gene (reference sequence). The junction had 8 bases not matched to a gene; V was cut back by 2 bases and J by 11 bases. Time point described: newly diagnosed GD, antithyroid drugs for less than 3 months. Construction of the TCR library relied on RNA isolated from PBMCs. Construction of the TCR beta libraries employed iRepertoire HTBI primers in conjunction with Arm-PCR of CDR3 regions. One entry per CDR3 protein, called by TCRdb with MiXCR from the multiplex PCR reads. The data show 400,000 to 500,000 distinct CDR3 sequences, around 13% seen once. This clonotype was observed many times. Another study also made use of these data, one on T cells in Graves' hyperthyroidism and ophthalmopathy. From that study: Clinical symptoms, serum thyroxine, TRAb, thyroid ultrasound and orbital computed tomography established diagnosis. Separating ophthalmopathy from stable hyperthyroidism was achieved by a 13 V-J model.

This specimen was peripheral blood mononuclear cells (PBMCs), taken at new diagnosis, from a patient treated with antithyroid drugs. The rearrangement joins TRBV27 to TRBJ2-7; 8 bases are shared with TRBD1. The sequence derives from a woman between 50 and 59 years old with Graves disease. The DNA of the CDR3 is TGTGCCAGCAGTTTAACAGGGGGTCCTTGGGAGTACTTC. It translates to CASSLTGGPWEYF.